The 26 T cell receptor beta chains reported below all come from one sample, sequenced in a study of lymphopenia after photon versus proton radiotherapy. TCRdb's copy holds only in-frame clones and misses some; the assay was immunoSEQ multiplex PCR. Of approximately 35,000 clones listed, 90% are singletons. Sequencing was performed on peripheral blood, taken from a patient treated with photon-based radiotherapy. Receptor source: a woman in her 50s with pancreatic cancer.

This chain uses TRBV5-4 with TRBJ2-7; the match to TRBD1 covers 11 bases. CDR3 length: 14 residues. The junction had 7 bases not matched to a gene; V was cut back by 5 bases and J by 6 bases. CDR1 is SGHNT and CDR2 is YYREEE in the germline V gene (reference sequence). The CDR3 region has the DNA TGTGCCAGCAGTTCTAGGACAGGGGGCGCCGAGCAGTACTTC. Translating it yields CASSSRTGGAEQYF.

The sample holds one count of this clone. The chain carries TRBV27 and TRBJ2-5, with D perhaps matching TRBD1 or TRBD2 (5 bases each). The CDR3 is 14 amino acids. The germline V gene encodes CDR1 MNHEY and CDR2 SMNVEV (reference sequence). V was pared by 2 bases and J by 5 bases, with 12 bases between. The CDR3 DNA is TGTGCCAGCAGTTTAGGGTCGGGACGGGAGACCCAGTACTTC. Its protein is CASSLGSGRETQYF.

The chain uses TRBV15 and TRBJ1-5; no clear D. Trimming cost V 5 bases and J 4 bases, with 6 bases left between them. The length of the CDR3 is 12 residues. The germline V gene encodes CDR1 LNHNV and CDR2 YYDKDF (reference sequence). CDR3 DNA sequence: TGTGCCACCAGCCAGGCTAATCAGCCCCAGCATTTT. Translated, it gives CATSQANQPQHF.

The genes are TRBV5-1 and TRBJ2-5, with D possibly being TRBD1 (5 bases). V lost 2 bases, J lost 5 bases, and 13 bases lay in between. The CDR3 totals 14 residues. Germline lookup yields CDR1 SGHRS and CDR2 YFSETQ. This CDR3 reads CASSFGQGGETQYF. DNA of the CDR3: TGCGCCAGCAGCTTCGGGCAGGGTGGGGAGACCCAGTACTTC. The full variable domain, its missing parts supplied by reference TRBV5-1 and TRBJ2-5, is KAGVTQTPRYLIKTRGQQVTLSCSPISGHRSVSWYQQTPGQGLQFLFEYFSETQRNKGNFPGRFSGRQFSNSRSEMNVSTLELGDSALYLCASSFGQGGETQYFGPGTRLLVL.

This chain joins TRBV11-2 and TRBJ1-5, with TRBD1 matching over 7 bases. Germline V gene lookup returns CDR1 SGHAT and CDR2 FQNNGV. The CDR3 extends over 15 amino acids. V shed 0 bases, J shed 4 bases, and the junction held 3 bases outside the gene matches. The CDR3 loop reads CASSLEAGGNQPQHF. In DNA, the CDR3 is TGTGCCAGCAGCTTAGAGGCAGGGGGAAATCAGCCCCAGCATTTT.

This clone is a singleton in its sample. J is TRBJ2-5 and V is TRBV25-1; 10 nucleotides agree with TRBD1. Germline CDR1 is MGHDK and CDR2 is SYGVNS. Losses at the gene ends were 1 base for V and 5 bases for J; bases not matched to a gene: 4. This CDR3 has 15 amino acids. The CDR3 DNA is TGTGCCAGCAGTGAATGGGACAGGGGATCGGAGACCCAGTACTTC. Protein product: CASSEWDRGSETQYF.

This clone was observed once. The chain links TRBV7-2 to TRBJ2-1; no clear D. Germline lookup yields CDR1 SGHTA and CDR2 FQGNSA. CDR3 length: 15 residues. Deletions cut 1 base from V and 6 bases from J, with 13 bases between. The CDR3 DNA reads TGTGCCAGCAGCTTAGGCCCCTGGCGTTTCAATGAGCAGTTCTTC. It specifies CASSLGPWRFNEQFF.

This clone has only a few counts. J is TRBJ1-2 and V is TRBV28; no clear D gene. Germline CDR1 reads MDHEN; CDR2 reads SYDVKM. The V and J ends lost 5 bases and 11 bases respectively, with 21 bases between them. The CDR3 covers 14 residues. CDR3 sequence: CASSLQTRTVGYTF. The CDR3 region has the DNA TGTGCCAGCAGTCTACAAACCCGGACGGTCGGATACACCTTC.

The J gene is TRBJ2-3, the V gene TRBV14; D is possibly TRBD1 or TRBD2 (5 bases each). The CDR3 totals 15 residues. V was clipped by 4 bases and J by 1 base, with 12 bases between them. The germline V gene has CDR1 SGHDN and CDR2 FVKESK. CDR3: CASSPTGRRTDTQYF. The DNA of the CDR3 is TGTGCCAGCAGCCCGACGGGGCGACGCACAGATACGCAGTATTTT.

This sequence joins TRBV5-4 and TRBJ2-3, with D possibly matching TRBD2 (6 bases). The germline V and J ends were trimmed by 4 bases and 2 bases, with 11 bases remaining between them. Germline V lookup: CDR1 SGHNT, CDR2 YYREEE (reference sequence). The CDR3 length is 14 residues. The CDR3 region is CASSHRDFTDTQYF. In DNA form, the CDR3 reads TGTGCCAGCAGCCATCGGGACTTCACAGATACGCAGTATTTT.

The rearrangement uses TRBV30 and TRBJ2-1; D not resolved. The germline V gene encodes CDR1 GTSNPN and CDR2 SVGIG (reference sequence). Between the trimmed V and J ends, which lost 3 bases and 7 bases, there was a span of 13 bases. There are 13 residues in the CDR3. The CDR3 loop reads CAWSVMGVNEQFF. In DNA form, the CDR3 reads TGTGCCTGGAGCGTGATGGGTGTGAATGAGCAGTTCTTC.

This clone was seen only once. This chain links TRBV18 with TRBJ2-2, with D maybe TRBD2 (6 bases). The CDR3 runs to 15 residues. V lost 3 bases and J lost 8, with 16 bases in between. The germline CDR1 and CDR2 sequences are KGHSH and LQKENI. Here the CDR3 DNA reads TGTGCCAGCTCACCCGGGACTGCCCTTGGAGGGGAGCTGTTTTTT. Its translation is CASSPGTALGGELFF. Full variable domain (missing parts from reference TRBV18 and TRBJ2-2): NAGVMQNPRHLVRRRGQEARLRCSPMKGHSHVYWYRQLPEEGLKFMVYLQKENIIDESGMPKERFSAEFPKEGPSILRIQQVVRGDSAAYFCASSPGTALGGELFFGEGSRLTVL.

This clone appeared a single time. V and J are TRBV11-2 and TRBJ2-7, with no clear D. This CDR3 is 13 amino acids long. Trimming removed 2 bases from V and 3 bases from J, with 8 bases in between. Germline CDR1 SGHAT, CDR2 FQNNGV. The CDR3 spells CASSLRQVYEQYF. CDR3 DNA sequence: TGTGCCAGCAGCTTAAGGCAGGTCTACGAGCAGTACTTC.

This clone was counted once. This chain connects TRBV19 to TRBJ2-2, with a possible D match to TRBD2 (5 bases). Per germline, CDR1 LNHDA and CDR2 SQIVND (reference sequence). This CDR3 has 15 residues. Trimming cost V 3 bases and J 4 bases, with 12 bases left between them. The CDR3 reads CASSMGSVSTGELFF. CDR3 bases: TGTGCCAGTAGTATGGGGAGCGTGAGCACCGGGGAGCTGTTTTTT.

The J gene is TRBJ2-3, the V gene TRBV30; weak D call: TRBD1 (6 bases). The CDR3 is 14 amino acids. V lost 2 bases and J 4 bases, leaving 13 bases between the germline ends. CDR1 and CDR2 (germline): GTSNPN, SVGIG (reference sequence). As DNA, the CDR3 is TGTGCCTGGAGTCCGACAGGTAGGGCAGATACGCAGTATTTT. Amino acid sequence: CAWSPTGRADTQYF.

This rearrangement joins TRBV15 to TRBJ1-5; TRBD1 matches 7 bases. The germline V gene has CDR1 LNHNV and CDR2 YYDKDF (reference sequence). The V and J ends lost 3 bases and 4 bases, in that order; junction bases with no gene match: 6. CDR3 size: 15 residues. DNA of the CDR3: TGTGCCACCAGCAGGGCGACAGGGTGGAATCAGCCCCAGCATTTT. This encodes CATSRATGWNQPQHF.

The J gene is TRBJ2-7, the V gene TRBV7-8; 8 bases are shared with TRBD1. The CDR3 totals 15 residues. Trimming cost V 5 bases and J 6 bases; bases outside gene matches: 12. Germline V CDR1 and CDR2: SGHVS, FQNEAQ. The CDR3, as DNA: TGTGCCAGCAGCAGCGGACAGGGACAAAGGGGCGAGCAGTACTTC. It yields the protein CASSSGQGQRGEQYF.

The rearrangement uses TRBV29-1 and TRBJ2-5, with D perhaps assigned TRBD1 or TRBD2 (5 bases each). V dropped 8 bases and J dropped 1 base, with 14 bases sitting between them. This CDR3 spans 13 amino acids. CDR1 and CDR2 (germline): SQVTM, ANQGSEA. The CDR3 loop reads CSTRDGLQETQYF. CDR3 sequence (DNA): TGCAGCACAAGGGACGGCCTCCAAGAGACCCAGTACTTC.

The V and J genes are TRBV27 and TRBJ2-7; a weak D match, TRBD1 (6 bases). CDR1 is MNHEY, CDR2 SMNVEV, per germline (reference sequence). The CDR3 consists of 12 residues. V was cut by 3 bases and J by 4 bases, with 7 bases left in between. The CDR3 DNA sequence: TGTGCCAGCAGTTTTAGGGGGTACGAGCAGTACTTC. Residues: CASSFRGYEQYF.

The sample holds one count of this clone. The V gene is TRBV5-1, the J gene TRBJ1-1; D gene ambiguous. The CDR3 totals 12 residues. Germline lookup yields CDR1 SGHRS and CDR2 YFSETQ. Trimming removed 4 bases at V and 5 bases at J, with 9 bases between. This CDR3 is CASSPSNTEAFF. In DNA form, the CDR3 reads TGCGCCAGCAGCCCCAGCAATACTGAAGCTTTCTTT.

The V call is TRBV7-3, the J call TRBJ1-1; tentatively, D is TRBD1 (5 bases). V lost 6 bases to trimming and J lost 1 base, with 9 bases between them. The CDR3 contains 13 residues. Germline-derived CDR1 and CDR2 are SGHTA and FQGTGA. DNA of the CDR3: TGTGCCAGCAGTACGGGACCGAACACTGAAGCTTTCTTT. Protein sequence: CASSTGPNTEAFF.

The gene calls are TRBV2 and TRBJ1-1; 9 bases agree with TRBD1. V lost 6 bases and J lost 2; bases outside the gene matches: 7. The germline CDR1 and CDR2 sequences are SNHLY and FYNNEI. This CDR3 spans 15 amino acids. CDR3 bases: TGTGCCAGCAGCGCCTGGACAGGGGTAAACACTGAAGCTTTCTTT. Translating it yields CASSAWTGVNTEAFF.

This clone was seen more than once but under ten times. The CDR3 loop is CASNLERNEQYF. CDR3 sequence (DNA): TGTGCCAGTAACCTAGAAAGGAACGAGCAGTACTTC. The chain combines TRBV2 with TRBJ2-7; D unresolved. CDR1 SNHLY and CDR2 FYNNEI come from the germline V gene. The V end lost 9 bases, the J end lost 5 bases, and 14 bases lay between the germline ends. This CDR3 has 12 residues.

The CDR3 coding sequence is TGTGCCAGCAGTTTTTCGACAGGGTTTGGCTACACCTTC. It specifies CASSFSTGFGYTF. This rearrangement joins TRBV28 to TRBJ1-2, with 7 nucleotides matching TRBD1. CDR1 is MDHEN and CDR2 is SYDVKM in the germline V gene. V was pared by 3 bases and J by 7 bases, with 5 bases of the junction left unmatched. There are 13 residues in the CDR3.

This clone was observed a handful of times. The chain recombines TRBV20-1 with TRBJ1-4; 8 bases are shared with TRBD1. The germline V gene has CDR1 DFQATT and CDR2 SNEGSKA (reference sequence). CDR3 length: 11 amino acids. The ends lost 5 bases at V and 10 bases at J; junction bases unmatched: 3. Here the CDR3 reads CSAGGQGKLFF. CDR3 bases: TGCAGTGCTGGCGGACAGGGAAAACTGTTTTTT.

This chain connects TRBV30 to TRBJ1-6; the match to TRBD1 covers 10 bases. Trimming took 1 base from V and 9 from J; bases not matched to a gene: 9. Germline CDR1 reads GTSNPN; CDR2 reads SVGIG (reference sequence). The CDR3 spans 16 residues. The DNA for the CDR3 is TGTGCCTGGAGTGCCCTCACCGGGACAGGGGTTTCACCCCTCCACTTT. This sequence encodes CAWSALTGTGVSPLHF.